This is a list of T cell receptor beta chains from one sample in a study of Ad26.COV2.S vaccination and SARS-CoV-2 variants. Sequencing used immunoSEQ multiplex PCR; TCRdb keeps in-frame clones, though not all of them. Of hundreds of thousands of clones in the sample, around 90% were seen once. The input for sequencing was peripheral blood, taken in a trial of Ad26.COV2.S vaccine versus placebo. These TCRs come from a person aged 18-60 years who received the Ad26.COV2.S COVID-19 vaccine or a placebo. CDR3s include the opening cysteine and the closing phenylalanine or tryptophan. The D gene is left open where the match is weak. The size entry is marked missing in some rows and otherwise reads once, few, many or a size class.

clone size	V gene	J gene	D gene	CDR3 length	CDR3 DNA	CDR3 protein
-	TRBV10-3	TRBJ2-2	-	15	TGTGCCATCAGTGGGGGGCTAGAGAGGTCCGGGGAGCTGTTTTTT	CAISGGLERSGELFF
-	TRBV7-2	TRBJ2-4	-	19	TGTGCCAGCAGCCCTCTTTTTCGTGATAGTTTTGTGGGCAAAAACATTCAGTACTTC	CASSPLFRDSFVGKNIQYF
-	TRBV5-1	TRBJ1-1	TRBD1	14	TGCGCCAGCAGCTTGGATGGGACAGGGTTTTCAGCTTTCTTT	CASSLDGTGFSAFF
-	TRBV19	TRBJ2-3	-	15	TGTGCCAGTAGTATTCCAGGCAGGGGAGCAGATACGCAGTATTTT	CASSIPGRGADTQYF
-	TRBV6-5	TRBJ1-1	TRBD1	16	TGTGCCAGCAGTTTATCCGGGACAGGAACGATTTATGAAGCTTTCTTT	CASSLSGTGTIYEAFF
-	TRBV30	TRBJ1-1	-	10	TGTGCCTGGAGACGCACTGAAGCTTTCTTT	CAWRRTEAFF
-	TRBV6-5	TRBJ2-3	-	16	TGTGCCAGCAGTTACTCCTCCGTCCCTAGCACAGATACGCAGTATTTT	CASSYSSVPSTDTQYF
-	TRBV7-6	TRBJ2-6	-	14	TGTGCCAGCAGCTCGCAGGCTGGGGCCAACGTCCTGACTTTC	CASSSQAGANVLTF
-	TRBV7-2	TRBJ2-3	-	15	TGTGCCAGCAGCTTAGGCCCGAGACGGGCAGATACGCAGTATTTT	CASSLGPRRADTQYF
-	TRBV11-2	TRBJ2-4	-	17	TGTGCCAGCAGCTTAGAGAAGTACCGCGGGGCCAAAAACATTCAGTACTTC	CASSLEKYRGAKNIQYF
few	TRBV6-5	TRBJ2-2	-	14	TGTGCCAGCAGCCCCGGACAGAACACCGGGGAGCTGTTTTTT	CASSPGQNTGELFF
-	TRBV19	TRBJ1-3	TRBD1	14	TGTGCCAGTACCCAGGGGGCGATCGGAAACACCATATATTTT	CASTQGAIGNTIYF
-	TRBV11-2	TRBJ2-2	-	14	TGTGCCAGCAGCACCGGTGTATTGTCCGGGGAGCTGTTTTTT	CASSTGVLSGELFF
-	TRBV19	TRBJ2-7	-	14	TGTGCCAGTAGTTCTACGGGAAGCTCCTACGAGCAGTACTTC	CASSSTGSSYEQYF
-	TRBV4-3	TRBJ1-2	TRBD1	18	TGCGCCAGCAGCCAAAGACGGGACAGCATTGATTCTAACTATGGCTACACCTTC	CASSQRRDSIDSNYGYTF
-	TRBV5-5	TRBJ1-1	-	14	TGTGCCAGCAGCTTTGATGCCGTGAACACTGAAGCTTTCTTT	CASSFDAVNTEAFF
-	TRBV23-1	TRBJ2-7	-	18	TGCGCCAGCAGTATCGAGTCGGGTGGGGGACACCGCCCGGGGGAGCAGTACTTC	CASSIESGGGHRPGEQYF
-	TRBV9	TRBJ2-7	TRBD1	15	TGTGCCAGCAGCGCGACAGGGACAATTTCCTACGAGCAGTACTTC	CASSATGTISYEQYF
-	TRBV6-5	TRBJ1-4	TRBD1	13	TGTGCCAGCACCGGGACAGGGTGGGAAAAACTGTTTTTT	CASTGTGWEKLFF
-	TRBV18	TRBJ1-1	-	13	TGTGCCAGCTCACCGACAGCGAACACTGAAGCTTTCTTT	CASSPTANTEAFF
-	TRBV28	TRBJ2-5	TRBD1	15	TGTGCCAGCAGTTCAACCGGGACAGGGACAGAGACCCAGTACTTC	CASSSTGTGTETQYF
-	TRBV7-2	TRBJ2-7	-	15	TGTGCCAGCAGCTTAGCGGGGGGCTACTCCTACGAGCAGTACTTC	CASSLAGGYSYEQYF
-	TRBV7-9	TRBJ2-7	-	13	TGTGCCAGCAGCCGTAGGGGCCCAGACGAGCAGTACTTC	CASSRRGPDEQYF
-	TRBV9	TRBJ2-7	-	15	TGTGCCAGCAGCGTAGGTGGGGTCGGCACCTACGAGCAGTACTTC	CASSVGGVGTYEQYF
-	TRBV28	TRBJ1-1	TRBD1	13	TGTGCCAGCAGAGGACAGGGGCTGACTGAAGCTTTCTTT	CASRGQGLTEAFF
-	TRBV13	TRBJ2-3	TRBD1	13	TGTGCCAGCAGCGGACAGGGGATGGATACGCAGTATTTT	CASSGQGMDTQYF
-	TRBV9	TRBJ2-1	TRBD1	16	TGTGCCAGCAGTGAAAAGGGACAGGGGCTCTACAATGAGCAGTTCTTC	CASSEKGQGLYNEQFF
-	TRBV12-3/TRBV12-4	TRBJ2-7	-	13	TGTGCCAGCAGTTTAGTACAGTTCTACGAGCAGTACTTC	CASSLVQFYEQYF
-	TRBV7-9	TRBJ2-1	-	15	TGTGCCAGCAGCTTCGGGGTCAGGGTATACAATGAGCAGTTCTTC	CASSFGVRVYNEQFF
-	TRBV7-9	TRBJ2-3	-	15	TGTGCCAGCACCGAGGTTCGGATTAGCACAGATACGCAGTATTTT	CASTEVRISTDTQYF
-	TRBV30	TRBJ1-5	-	17	TGTGCCTGGAGTGTAGGGAAGACAGCTTATAGCAATCAGCCCCAGCATTTT	CAWSVGKTAYSNQPQHF
-	TRBV5-4	TRBJ2-7	TRBD2	16	TGTGCCAGCAGCGTTGATGTACCGTCGGCGGGGGGCGAGCAGTACTTC	CASSVDVPSAGGEQYF
once	TRBV15	TRBJ2-7	TRBD2	15	TGTGCCACCAGCAGACCGGGACTAGCATCGTGGGAGCAGTACTTC	CATSRPGLASWEQYF
-	TRBV6-6	TRBJ2-6	TRBD1	17	TGTGCCAGCAGTCCGGGACAGGCGTTCTCTGGGGCCAACGTCCTGACTTTC	CASSPGQAFSGANVLTF
few	TRBV29-1	TRBJ1-1	-	16	TGCAGCGTTGCCCCTCCATTGGACAGTCGGAACACTGAAGCTTTCTTT	CSVAPPLDSRNTEAFF
-	TRBV9	TRBJ2-2	-	12	TGTGCCAGCAGCGTAGAAGCCGGGGAGCTGTTTTTT	CASSVEAGELFF
-	TRBV19	TRBJ1-5	TRBD1	15	TGTGCCAGTAGCAGGACAGGTTATAGCAATCAGCCCCAGCATTTT	CASSRTGYSNQPQHF
-	TRBV29-1	TRBJ1-1	-	13	TGCAGCGCTCGACAGTACATGAACACTGAAGCTTTCTTT	CSARQYMNTEAFF
-	TRBV11-3	TRBJ2-5	TRBD1	15	TGTGCCAGCAGCTTAGGGACAGGGGGCCAAGAGACCCAGTACTTC	CASSLGTGGQETQYF
-	TRBV29-1	TRBJ2-7	-	11	TGCAGCGCGAGGGGGGTTGGCGAGCAGTACTTC	CSARGVGEQYF
-	TRBV6-5	TRBJ2-7	-	10	TGTGCCAGCTTCCAGGGCGAGCAGTACTTC	CASFQGEQYF
-	TRBV2	TRBJ2-4	-	10	TGTGCCAGCAAAGGCAACATTCAGTACTTC	CASKGNIQYF
-	TRBV6-6	TRBJ1-2	-	14	TGTGCCAGCAGTTTCTACAGCTCCTTCTATGGCTACACCTTC	CASSFYSSFYGYTF
-	TRBV15	TRBJ2-7	-	15	TGTGCCACCAGCCCACACGCGGGACGGCAGTACGAGCAGTACTTC	CATSPHAGRQYEQYF
-	TRBV9	TRBJ2-1	TRBD2	15	TGTGCCAGCAGCGTAGTTGGCGGGAGGGCCGGTGAGCAGTTCTTC	CASSVVGGRAGEQFF
-	TRBV27	TRBJ2-3	TRBD2	16	TGTGCCAGCAGTCCGCTAGCGGGAGGCGGGACAGATACGCAGTATTTT	CASSPLAGGGTDTQYF
few	TRBV5-1	TRBJ2-3	TRBD1	16	TGCGCCAGCAGCGATAGGACAGGGGGCGCCTCAGATACGCAGTATTTT	CASSDRTGGASDTQYF
-	TRBV7-9	TRBJ2-7	-	12	TGTGCCAGCAGCTGGGACACTTACGAGCAGTACTTC	CASSWDTYEQYF
-	TRBV28	TRBJ1-5	-	18	TGTGCCAGCAGTTTACCCGCGCAGAAGACAGTCTCCAATCAGCCCCAGCATTTT	CASSLPAQKTVSNQPQHF